This T cell receptor (beta chain) was identified in a study of cytomegalovirus exposure and HLA in healthy donors (dated 2017 in TCRdb). In the study overall: A later analysis indicated that the roughly 130 validation repertoires were generated on the platform also employed for the 700 or so repertoires of the first cohort. Along with the approximately 700-subject first cohort, a separate validation cohort of over a hundred different subjects was used. The study aimed to test whether signatures of past pathogen exposure could be identified by cataloging public T cell receptors. To predict cytomegalovirus infection status, the study combined high-throughput TCR immunosequencing, statistical association of individual TCRs with disease status, and machine learning.

Separate from the roughly 700-subject first cohort, the validation cohort of 90 to 150 subjects was the group to which the donors belonged. The method was the immunoSEQ multiplex PCR assay. Per the original workflow: A statistical classification framework was built for diagnosing cytomegalovirus status from the catalog of TCR beta chain sequences. TCRdb carries this immuneACCESS record with in-frame sequences only. Its versions omit some clonotypes, under half of them owing to an unresolved V gene in the studies checked, with the rest unexplained. That table supplies the V and J calls and clone size; D and trimming were determined from the DNA. This sample holds hundreds of thousands of clones; roughly 88% were observed only once. Of the sample, approximately 0.8% is held by the ten largest clones. From the cysteine through the phenylalanine, the CDR3 covers 14 amino acids. Of the read, only the CDR3 DNA is kept; its 42 bases are in frame from base 1. Looking up the germline V gene yields CDR1 SNHLY and CDR2 FYNNEI. Trimming costs V 7 bases and J 4 bases, and their ends lie 16 bases apart.

Broader findings and caveats from the paper: It was suggested by the authors that the approach could potentially be generalized to other disease states and immunological phenotypes. Across donors, most TCR sequences were observed very rarely, whereas some public TCRs were present in many individuals. In both the original and validation cohorts, the classifier was reported to diagnose cytomegalovirus status with high specificity and sensitivity. A later analysis found that TCRs clustered in the first cohort also tended to co-occur in the 110 or so validation repertoires, with more than 90% of cluster scores above 0. All 120 or so repertoires were used to score co-occurrence in the validation cohort in a later analysis, because that analysis had no HLA typing for the cohort. A few of the identified cytomegalovirus-associated TCR beta chains were confirmed in vitro to be specific for cytomegalovirus antigens. In the study, 164 TCR beta chains were listed as associated with cytomegalovirus.

As concerns this clone: Its antigen is unknown. No much larger clonotype is one base removed from it; base qualities were not supplied.

This TCR came from a young woman in good health and CMV-seronegative. Sequencing used PBMCs. The rearranged segments are TRBV2 and TRBJ1-2; a tentative D call is TRBD1 (6 bases match). The nucleotide sequence is TGTGCCAGCATATTCACAGGGACCTCCTATGGCTACACCTTC. The encoded protein is CASIFTGTSYGYTF.